A selection of T cell receptor beta chains follows, all from one sample in a study of blood T cell repertoires in COVID-19. This table comes from immunoSEQ multiplex PCR, and its TCRdb copy is limited to in-frame clones, with some not included. Counted here are roughly 250,000 clones, 70% to 85% occurring once; the ten biggest clones make up 0.87%. Sequencing input: peripheral blood. The receptors here all came from a human donor with COVID-19, enrolled during active disease. The donor label of this sample is uncertain. The CDR3 runs from the conserved cysteine through the conserved F or W. A D gene is named only where the DNA matches it firmly. Some rows have no size entry. The others give once, few or many, or a class for an expanded clone.

TRBJ2-7,NA,TRBV11-1,TRBD1,TGTGCCAGCAGCTACGGCTCCGGGACAGGGTTGGGCGAGCAGTACTTC,CASSYGSGTGLGEQYF
TRBJ1-3,NA,TRBV19,NA,TGTGCCACCGCGAGGGTCTTCAGCTCTGGAAACACCATATATTTT,CATARVFSSGNTIYF
TRBJ2-1,NA,TRBV11-1,TRBD1,TGTGCCAGCAGCTTAGTTGGGACAGAAACGAGTGAGCAGTTCTTC,CASSLVGTETSEQFF
TRBJ2-3,NA,TRBV29-1,TRBD2,TGCAGCGTTGAGTTACTAGCGGGAAGCACAGATACGCAGTATTTT,CSVELLAGSTDTQYF
TRBJ1-1,NA,TRBV5-5,TRBD1,TGTGCCAGCAGCGCAGGGACAGTTAACACTGAAGCTTTCTTT,CASSAGTVNTEAFF
TRBJ1-2,NA,TRBV2,NA,TGTGCCAGCAGGGAAAGATCTACTAACTATGGCTACACCTTC,CASRERSTNYGYTF
TRBJ2-7,NA,TRBV12-3/TRBV12-4,NA,TGTGCCAGCAGTTCCCTTGGCACCTACGAGCAGTACTTC,CASSSLGTYEQYF
TRBJ2-7,NA,TRBV6-2/TRBV6-3,TRBD2,TGTGCCAGCAGCCCCGGAGGGGTTAGCGGGAGCGACGAGCAGTACTTC,CASSPGGVSGSDEQYF
TRBJ2-1,once,TRBV10-1,TRBD2,TGCGCCAGCAGCTCCACTAGCGGGCGGTTCGTCTCCTACAATGAGCAGTTCTTC,CASSSTSGRFVSYNEQFF
TRBJ1-6,NA,TRBV5-4,TRBD1,TGTGCCAGCAGCTCAAATCAGGGGGCCAGTTCACCCCTCCACTTT,CASSSNQGASSPLHF
TRBJ1-3,NA,TRBV2,TRBD1,TGTGCCAGCGCCCTGGTGACAGGGGGCGCTGGAAACACCATATATTTT,CASALVTGGAGNTIYF
TRBJ2-1,NA,TRBV18,TRBD2,TGTGCCAGCTCACCACTACTAGCGGGAGTTTATGAGCAGTTCTTC,CASSPLLAGVYEQFF
TRBJ1-5,few,TRBV28,NA,TGTGCCAGCAGTTTAGTAGGGGGCAATCAGCCCCAGCATTTT,CASSLVGGNQPQHF
TRBJ2-7,NA,TRBV6-2/TRBV6-3,TRBD2,TGTGCCAGCAGTTCCCCTAGCGGGACCTTCTACGAGCAGTACTTC,CASSSPSGTFYEQYF
TRBJ2-7,NA,TRBV5-1,NA,TGCGCCAGCAGCTTGGGGGTGGGGGAGCTAGCGCGCTCCTACGAGCAGTACTTC,CASSLGVGELARSYEQYF
TRBJ1-2,NA,TRBV25-1,TRBD1,TGTGCCAGCAGTGGGGGGACAGCCTATGGCTACACCTTC,CASSGGTAYGYTF
TRBJ1-1,NA,TRBV28,TRBD1,TGTGCCAGCAGGTCAGGGGGCGAATGGACTGAAGCTTTCTTT,CASRSGGEWTEAFF
TRBJ1-2,NA,TRBV3-1/TRBV3-2,NA,TGTGCCAGCAGCCATTTACAGGCGCCCTCGGTATACACCTTC,CASSHLQAPSVYTF
TRBJ2-2,NA,TRBV11-1,NA,TGTGCCAGCAGCTTAGACGGGAGCGTAACCGGGGAGCTGTTTTTT,CASSLDGSVTGELFF
TRBJ2-2,NA,TRBV6-5,TRBD2,TGTGCCAGCAGTCCTCTAGCGGGAGGGACCGGGGAGCTGTTTTTT,CASSPLAGGTGELFF
TRBJ1-1,once,TRBV28,NA,TGTGCCAGCAGTTTACAGCTCGGCAGGGGCTCCACTGAAGCTTTCTTT,CASSLQLGRGSTEAFF
TRBJ1-1,NA,TRBV9,NA,TGTGCCAGCAGCCCTATAGCTCGAGCGGTGGCTGAAGCTTTCTTT,CASSPIARAVAEAFF
TRBJ2-7,NA,TRBV6-1,NA,TGTGCCAGCAGTGACCCTTCCTACGAGCAGTACTTC,CASSDPSYEQYF
TRBJ1-2,once,TRBV3-1/TRBV3-2,NA,TGTGCCAGCAGCCAAGAAGCGGTTCCCAACTACACCTTC,CASSQEAVPNYTF
TRBJ2-7,NA,TRBV11-1,TRBD2,TGTGCCAGCAGCTTAGCGGGAGGGGCCAAGCAGTACTTC,CASSLAGGAKQYF